This T cell receptor beta chain was obtained from a study of blood T cell repertoires in COVID-19. As for the study in general: Italy, Spain and the United States were the sources of the convalescent and acute COVID-19 samples.

The CDR3 is 18 residues long. The germline V gene has CDR1 LNHDA and CDR2 SQIVND (reference sequence). Trimming at V came to 5 bases and at J to 8 bases, leaving 14 bases not matched to a gene. Libraries were prepared by immunoSEQ multiplex PCR; TCRdb keeps only in-frame clonotypes and omits some of them. The sample has roughly 170,000 clones; over 60% are singletons. This clone was picked up a small number of times. The sample taken for sequencing was peripheral blood. The J gene is TRBJ2-1, the V gene TRBV19, with TRBD2 identical over 14 bases. The origin of this receptor is a woman between 70 and 85 years old with acute or convalescent COVID-19. The CDR3 DNA follows: TGTGCCAGTAGTCGGCCGGGTGGACTAGCGGGAGGAGGGTATGAGCAGTTCTTC. Amino acid sequence: CASSRPGGLAGGGYEQFF.